This TCR beta chain was sequenced during a study of radiation and T cells in renal cell carcinoma. Study results and limitations: From baseline, blood top tumor clonotypes peaked at 2 weeks post-radiation. Pretreatment tumor biopsies were lacking, so baseline clonotypes are unknown.

This CDR3 spans 14 amino acids. CDR1 KGHSH and CDR2 LQKENI come from the germline V gene. The V end lost 6 bases, the J end lost 0 bases, and 11 bases lay between the germline ends. Time point denoted: blood 4 weeks post-SBRT, at nephrectomy. The treatment here: 15 Gy SBRT to primary tumor, nephrectomy 4 weeks later. Nephrectomy followed 15 Gy stereotactic body radiation by 4 weeks. Serial blood draws occurred at baseline and 2 and 4 weeks post-SBRT. Measured with immunoSEQ multiplex PCR; TCRdb has only the in-frame clones, and not every one. The sample records around 180,000 clones, roughly 90% being singletons. In the case of this clone: The antigen remains undetermined.

The chain recombines TRBV18 with TRBJ1-2; no clear D. This specimen was blood, taken from a patient whose treatment included radiotherapy and nephrectomy. The receptor was isolated from a woman between 45 and 65 years old with renal cell carcinoma. This CDR3 is CASSPSRPNYGYTF. DNA of the CDR3: TGTGCCAGCTCCCCAAGTCGTCCTAACTATGGCTACACCTTC.